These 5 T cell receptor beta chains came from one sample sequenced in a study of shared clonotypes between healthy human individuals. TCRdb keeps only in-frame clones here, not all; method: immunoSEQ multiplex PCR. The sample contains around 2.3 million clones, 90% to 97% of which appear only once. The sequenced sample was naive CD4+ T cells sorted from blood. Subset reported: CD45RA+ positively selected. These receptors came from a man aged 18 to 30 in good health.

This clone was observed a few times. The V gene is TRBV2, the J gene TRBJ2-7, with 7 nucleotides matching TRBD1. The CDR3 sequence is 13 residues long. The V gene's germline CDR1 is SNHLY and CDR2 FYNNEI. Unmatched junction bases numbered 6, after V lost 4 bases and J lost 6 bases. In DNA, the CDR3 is TGTGCCAGCAGTGGACAGGGAGTGGGCGAGCAGTACTTC. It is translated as CASSGQGVGEQYF.

The CDR3 coding sequence is TGTGCCAGCAGAAGTGGGACCAGGAACACCGGGGAGCTGTTTTTT. Its translation: CASRSGTRNTGELFF. The chain combines TRBV28 with TRBJ2-2; D may match TRBD1 or TRBD2 (5 bases each). Trimming pared 6 bases from V and 1 base from J, leaving 12 bases between. The CDR3 is made up of 15 amino acids. Germline CDR1 is MDHEN and CDR2 is SYDVKM.

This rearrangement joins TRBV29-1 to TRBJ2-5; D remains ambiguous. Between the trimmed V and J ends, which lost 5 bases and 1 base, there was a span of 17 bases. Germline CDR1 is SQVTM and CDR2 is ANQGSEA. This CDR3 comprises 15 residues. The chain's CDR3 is CSVLEGPSFQETQYF. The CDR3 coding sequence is TGCAGCGTTCTTGAAGGGCCCAGCTTCCAAGAGACCCAGTACTTC.

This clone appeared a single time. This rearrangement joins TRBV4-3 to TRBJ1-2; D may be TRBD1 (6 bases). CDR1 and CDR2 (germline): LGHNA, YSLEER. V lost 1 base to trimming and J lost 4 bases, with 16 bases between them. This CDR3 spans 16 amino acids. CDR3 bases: TGCGCCAGCAGCCAAGGACCAATTACAGGGACCTATGGCTACACCTTC. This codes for CASSQGPITGTYGYTF.

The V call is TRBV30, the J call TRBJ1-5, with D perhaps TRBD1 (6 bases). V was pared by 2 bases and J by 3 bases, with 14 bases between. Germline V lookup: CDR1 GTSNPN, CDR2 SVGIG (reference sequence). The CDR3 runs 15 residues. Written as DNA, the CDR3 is TGTGCCTGGAGTAAGACAGGAGCATACAATCAGCCCCAGCATTTT. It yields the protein CAWSKTGAYNQPQHF.